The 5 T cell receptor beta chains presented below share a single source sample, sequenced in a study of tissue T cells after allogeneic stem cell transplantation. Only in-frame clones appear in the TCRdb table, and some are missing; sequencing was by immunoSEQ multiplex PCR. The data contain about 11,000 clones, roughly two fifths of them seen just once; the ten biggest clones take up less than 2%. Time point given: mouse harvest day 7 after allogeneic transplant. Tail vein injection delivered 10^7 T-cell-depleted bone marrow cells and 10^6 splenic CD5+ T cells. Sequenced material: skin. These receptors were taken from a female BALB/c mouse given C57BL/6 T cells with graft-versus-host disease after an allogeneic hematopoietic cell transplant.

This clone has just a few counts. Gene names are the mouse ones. The sequenced CDR3 bases are TGCTCCAGCAGTCAATCCCAGGGGAAAGGAGTCTTC. Its protein product is CSSSQSQGKGVF. The full CDR3 reads CSSSQSQGKGVFF. V gene TRBV23 combines with J gene TRBJ1-1; the table assigns TRBD1, which was not confirmed against the DNA. The read halts 1 residue ahead of the CDR3 end, with the missing end drawn from the germline J gene. The CDR3 totals 13 residues. Germline V gene sequence: CDR1 KGHTA, CDR2 FQNQQP.

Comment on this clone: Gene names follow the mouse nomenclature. CDR3 DNA (partial): TGTGCCAGCAGTCTCTCTAGTGCAGAAACGCTGTAT. Encoded protein: CASSLSSAETLY. The full CDR3 is CASSLSSAETLYF. The chain uses TRBV26 and TRBJ2-3; D gene ambiguous. The sequence runs out 1 residue before the end of the CDR3; the remainder is reconstructed from the germline J gene. This CDR3 has 13 amino acids. Trimming took 3 bases from V and 0 from J, leaving 4 bases between them. Per the germline V gene, CDR1 is KGHPV and CDR2 is FQNQEV (reference sequence). The full variable domain, in which reference TRBV26 and TRBJ2-3 provide the parts outside the CDR3, is NSKVIQTPRYLVKGQGQKAKMRCIPEKGHPVVFWYQQNKNNEFKFLINFQNQEVLQQIDMTEKRFSAECPSNSPCSLEIQSSEAGDSALYLCASSLSSAETLYFGSGTRLTVL.

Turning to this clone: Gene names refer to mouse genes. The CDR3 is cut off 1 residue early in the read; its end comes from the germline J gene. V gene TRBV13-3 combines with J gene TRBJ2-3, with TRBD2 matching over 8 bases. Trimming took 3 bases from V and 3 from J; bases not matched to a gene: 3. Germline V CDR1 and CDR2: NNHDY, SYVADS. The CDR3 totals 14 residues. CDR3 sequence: CASSAGGRAETLYF. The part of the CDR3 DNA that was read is TGTGCCAGCAGTGCTGGGGGGCGGGCAGAAACGCTGTAT.

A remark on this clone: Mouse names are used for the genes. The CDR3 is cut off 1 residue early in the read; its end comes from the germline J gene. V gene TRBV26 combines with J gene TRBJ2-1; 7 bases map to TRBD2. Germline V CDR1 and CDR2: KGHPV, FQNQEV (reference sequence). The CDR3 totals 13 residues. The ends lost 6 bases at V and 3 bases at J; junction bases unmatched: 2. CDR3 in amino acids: CASRTGVYAEQFF. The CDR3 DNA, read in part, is TGTGCCAGCAGAACTGGGGTCTATGCTGAGCAGTTC.

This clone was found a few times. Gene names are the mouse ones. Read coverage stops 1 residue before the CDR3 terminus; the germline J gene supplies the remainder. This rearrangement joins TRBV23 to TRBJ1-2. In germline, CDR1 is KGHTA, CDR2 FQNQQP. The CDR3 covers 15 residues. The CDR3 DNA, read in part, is TGCTCCAGCAGTCAATCGTGGGTTGCAAACTCCGACTACACC. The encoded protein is CSSSQSWVANSDYT. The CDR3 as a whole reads CSSSQSWVANSDYTF.